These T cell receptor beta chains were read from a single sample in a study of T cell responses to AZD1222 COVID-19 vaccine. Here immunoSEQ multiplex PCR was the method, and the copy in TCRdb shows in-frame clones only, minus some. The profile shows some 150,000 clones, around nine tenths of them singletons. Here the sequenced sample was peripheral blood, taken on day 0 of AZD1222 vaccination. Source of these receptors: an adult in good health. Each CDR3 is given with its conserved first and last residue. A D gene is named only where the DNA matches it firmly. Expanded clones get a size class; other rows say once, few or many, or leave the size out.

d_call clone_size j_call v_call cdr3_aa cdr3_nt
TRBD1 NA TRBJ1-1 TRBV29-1 CSVAVQDRGGEAFF TGCAGCGTAGCCGTTCAAGACAGGGGTGGTGAAGCTTTCTTT
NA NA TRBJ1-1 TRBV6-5 CASSYSAGNTEAFF TGTGCCAGCAGTTACTCGGCGGGGAACACTGAAGCTTTCTTT
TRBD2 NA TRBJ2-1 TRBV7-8 CASSVPRGTSGKSEQFF TGTGCCAGCAGCGTACCCCGAGGGACTAGCGGGAAAAGTGAGCAGTTCTTC
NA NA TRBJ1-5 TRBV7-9 CASSPGEGGNQPQHF TGTGCCAGCAGCCCCGGGGAGGGCGGCAATCAGCCCCAGCATTTT
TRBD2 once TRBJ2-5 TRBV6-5 CASSPLAGAQETQYF TGTGCCAGCAGCCCACTAGCGGGAGCTCAAGAGACCCAGTACTTC
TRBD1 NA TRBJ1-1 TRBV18 CASSPQGAEDTEAFF TGTGCCAGCTCACCACAGGGGGCTGAAGACACTGAAGCTTTCTTT
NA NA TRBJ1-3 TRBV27 CASSLRAYSGNTIYF TGTGCCAGCAGTTTAAGGGCCTACTCTGGAAACACCATATATTTT
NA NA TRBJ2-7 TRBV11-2 CASSLQTEQYF TGTGCCAGCAGCCTTCAAACAGAGCAGTACTTC
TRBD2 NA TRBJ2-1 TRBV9 CASSVLAGGSFSYNEQFF TGTGCCAGCAGCGTACTAGCGGGAGGCTCCTTTTCGTACAATGAGCAGTTCTTC
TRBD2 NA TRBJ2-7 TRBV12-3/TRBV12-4 CASRLDGRLEQYF TGTGCCAGCCGACTGGACGGGAGGCTGGAGCAGTACTTC
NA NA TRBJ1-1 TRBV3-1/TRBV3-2 CASSLMGTEAFF TGTGCCAGCAGCCTCATGGGCACTGAAGCTTTCTTT
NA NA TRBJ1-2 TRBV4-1 CASSQVLDSGYGYTF TGCGCCAGCAGCCAAGTTCTGGACAGCGGTTATGGCTACACCTTC
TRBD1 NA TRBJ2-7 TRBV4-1 CASSQDQGQGAREQYF TGCGCCAGCAGCCAAGATCAAGGACAGGGGGCGAGGGAGCAGTACTTC
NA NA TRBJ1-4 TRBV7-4 CASSLGPPTATNEKLFF TGTGCCAGCAGCTTAGGACCCCCGACGGCAACTAATGAAAAACTGTTTTTT
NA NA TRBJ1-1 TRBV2 CASKRLDMNTEAFF TGTGCCAGCAAGAGACTTGATATGAACACTGAAGCTTTCTTT
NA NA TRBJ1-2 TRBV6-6 CASSLSSRVTNYGYTF TGTGCCAGCAGCCTCTCCAGTCGGGTGACTAACTATGGCTACACCTTC
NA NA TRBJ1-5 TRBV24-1 CATSDAQGNQPQHF TGTGCCACCAGTGATGCACAGGGTAATCAGCCCCAGCATTTT
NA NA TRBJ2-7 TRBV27 CASSLGTSYEQYF TGTGCCAGCAGTTTGGGGACGTCCTACGAGCAGTACTTC
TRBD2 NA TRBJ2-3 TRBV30 CAWSLKGGSGYF TGTGCCTGGAGTTTAAAGGGCGGGAGTGGGTATTTT
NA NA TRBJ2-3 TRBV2 CASRRTRVTDTQYF TGTGCCAGCAGGAGGACTCGGGTCACAGATACGCAGTATTTT
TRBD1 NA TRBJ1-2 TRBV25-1 CASSVRTGDGYTF TGTGCCAGCAGCGTTAGGACAGGGGATGGCTACACCTTC